Below, 17 T cell receptor beta chains from the same sample are listed, as sequenced in a study of shared clonotypes between healthy human individuals. Clones were read by immunoSEQ multiplex PCR, and TCRdb kept only the in-frame ones, dropping some. The table lists about 2.1 million clones, just over 90% of them singletons. Cells designated naive CD8 were CD45RO-negative and were positively selected for CCR7, with terminally differentiated effector memory CD45RA+ cells excluded. The sample comprised naive CD8+ T cells from PBMCs. These receptors were collected from a man younger than 30 in good health. Some clones in this sample may be carry-over from other donors' samples.

This sequence joins TRBV30 and TRBJ1-6; a weak D match, TRBD1 (5 bases). V was cut by 0 bases and J by 7 bases, with 10 bases left in between. The CDR3 has 14 residues. Germline-derived CDR1 and CDR2 are GTSNPN and SVGIG (reference sequence). As DNA, the CDR3 is TGTGCCTGGAGTGTAGGCAGGGCAAATTCACCCCTCCACTTT. Translation gives CAWSVGRANSPLHF.

In regard to this clone: Additional DNA sequences in this sample encode the identical CDR3. This sequence joins TRBV2 and TRBJ1-1; D is ambiguous. The CDR3 consists of 12 residues. V was pared by 3 bases and J by 5 bases, with 7 bases between. Per germline, CDR1 SNHLY and CDR2 FYNNEI. CDR3 DNA sequence: TGTGCCAGCAGTGAGTCAACGACTGAAGCTTTCTTT. Translated: CASSESTTEAFF. The entire variable domain, with the rest obtained from reference TRBV2 and TRBJ1-1, is as follows: EPEVTQTPSHQVTQMGQEVILRCVPISNHLYFYWYRQILGQKVEFLVSFYNNEISEKSEIFDDQFSVERPDGSNFTLKIRSTKLEDSAMYFCASSESTTEAFFGQGTRLTVV.

V gene TRBV4-1 combines with J gene TRBJ2-7, with D possibly TRBD2 on 6 matching bases. Germline-derived CDR1 and CDR2 are MGHRA and YSYEKL. This CDR3 is built from 16 residues. Between the trimmed V and J ends, which lost 4 bases and 1 base, there was a span of 17 bases. The CDR3 sequence: CASSLGAGWASYEQYF. The CDR3 nucleotides are TGCGCCAGCAGCCTTGGGGCGGGATGGGCGTCCTACGAGCAGTACTTC.

Concerning this clone: At one end the junction does not follow the germline gene, possibly because of a read error. V is TRBV7-8 and J is TRBJ2-1; D may be TRBD2 (5 bases). The CDR3 is made up of 15 amino acids. Germline CDR1 is SGHVS and CDR2 is FQNEAQ. CDR3 coding DNA: TGTGCCAGCAGCCCGCTAGATACTAGACCCAATGAGCTGTTCTTC. Translated: CASSPLDTRPNELFF.

In this sample, this clone turned up once. V gene TRBV30 combines with J gene TRBJ1-6; 7 nucleotides agree with TRBD1. This CDR3 has 16 residues. J gave up 8 bases and V 4 bases, and 14 bases lay outside the gene matches. The V gene's germline CDR1 is GTSNPN and CDR2 SVGIG (reference sequence). For the CDR3, the DNA is TGTGCCTGGACCATTACAGGAGGGGGCCGGTATTCACCCCTCCACTTT. It specifies CAWTITGGGRYSPLHF. Using reference TRBV30 and TRBJ1-6 for the parts outside the CDR3, the full variable domain is SQTIHQWPATLVQPVGSPLSLECTVEGTSNPNLYWYRQAAGRGLQLLFYSVGIGQISSEVPQNLSASRPQDRQFILSSKKLLLSDSGFYLCAWTITGGGRYSPLHFGNGTRLTVT.

The gene calls are TRBV7-8 and TRBJ2-5; D gene ambiguous. Trimming stripped 7 bases from V and 4 bases from J, with 13 bases between. Germline-derived CDR1 and CDR2 are SGHVS and FQNEAQ. CDR3 length: 13 residues. The CDR3 loop reads CASTQASVETQYF. CDR3 sequence (DNA): TGTGCCAGCACCCAAGCAAGCGTAGAGACCCAGTACTTC.

This chain uses TRBV28 with TRBJ2-5; D is ambiguous. The V end was cut by 2 bases, the J end by 4 bases, with 11 bases between. The CDR3 length is 14 residues. Germline V lookup: CDR1 MDHEN, CDR2 SYDVKM. The CDR3 is CASSLLGLLETQYF. The CDR3 coding sequence is TGTGCCAGCAGTTTACTAGGGTTGTTAGAGACCCAGTACTTC.

The V and J genes are TRBV5-8 and TRBJ2-5, with TRBD2 identical over 7 bases. V lost 0 bases and J lost 1; bases outside the gene matches: 3. The CDR3 covers 15 residues. Per germline, CDR1 SGHTS and CDR2 YDEGEE. CDR3 loop: CASSLVGGLQETQYF. Here the CDR3 DNA reads TGTGCCAGCAGCTTGGTGGGAGGGCTCCAAGAGACCCAGTACTTC.

The chain carries TRBV2 and TRBJ1-2; D remains unclear. The V end lost 2 bases, the J end lost 4 bases, and 11 bases lay between the germline ends. The CDR3 loop spans 14 amino acids. From germline, CDR1 is SNHLY and CDR2 FYNNEI. CDR3 sequence: CASSETQDPYGYTF. CDR3 in DNA: TGTGCCAGCAGTGAAACCCAGGACCCCTATGGCTACACCTTC. The variable domain in full, completed from reference TRBV2 and TRBJ1-2, reads EPEVTQTPSHQVTQMGQEVILRCVPISNHLYFYWYRQILGQKVEFLVSFYNNEISEKSEIFDDQFSVERPDGSNFTLKIRSTKLEDSAMYFCASSETQDPYGYTFGSGTRLTVV.

The chain is built from TRBV7-9 and TRBJ2-7; D gene unclear. The germline CDR1 and CDR2 sequences are SEHNR and FQNEAQ (reference sequence). The CDR3 is 15 amino acids. V was clipped by 5 bases and J by 5 bases, with 19 bases between them. CDR3 DNA sequence: TGTGCCAGCAGCCCCCCCGGATCCTCCGTGGACGAGCAGTACTTC. Its protein is CASSPPGSSVDEQYF.

This chain uses TRBV9 with TRBJ2-5, with D possibly being TRBD1 (6 bases). The germline V and J ends were trimmed by 0 bases and 1 base, with 19 bases remaining between them. The germline CDR1 and CDR2 sequences are SGDLS and YYNGEE. The length of the CDR3 is 18 residues. The CDR3 reads CASSVEDRGPGVQETQYF. The CDR3 DNA follows: TGTGCCAGCAGCGTAGAGGACCGGGGACCAGGGGTCCAAGAGACCCAGTACTTC.

The gene calls are TRBV19 and TRBJ2-7; 7 bases match TRBD2. The CDR3 runs 14 residues. V was pared by 5 bases and J by 3 bases, with 7 bases of the junction left unmatched. From germline, CDR1 is LNHDA and CDR2 SQIVND (reference sequence). Written as DNA, the CDR3 is TGTGCCAGTAGTTATGCGGGAGAGGGCTACGAGCAGTACTTC. Amino acid sequence: CASSYAGEGYEQYF.

The CDR3 nucleotides are TGTGCCAGTAGTATAGGGTTTATAGGACGGAGCATCGGAGATACGCAGTATTTT. Amino acid sequence: CASSIGFIGRSIGDTQYF. The chain combines TRBV19 with TRBJ2-3; D unclear. This CDR3 has 18 residues. From germline, CDR1 is LNHDA and CDR2 SQIVND (reference sequence). Trimming took 1 base from V and 5 from J, leaving 22 bases between them. The full variable domain, rest sourced from reference TRBV19 and TRBJ2-3, is DGGITQSPKYLFRKEGQNVTLSCEQNLNHDAMYWYRQDPGQGLRLIYYSQIVNDFQKGDIAEGYSVSREKKESFPLTVTSAQKNPTAFYLCASSIGFIGRSIGDTQYFGPGTRLTVL.

J is TRBJ2-7 and V is TRBV6-4; 8 bases map to TRBD2. CDR3 size: 15 residues. Germline V lookup: CDR1 MRHNA, CDR2 SNTAGT. The junction had 8 bases not matched to a gene; V was cut back by 2 bases and J by 5 bases. Here the CDR3 DNA reads TGTGCCAGCAGTGACACGGGACTAGAGGTCCACGAGCAGTACTTC. Amino acids: CASSDTGLEVHEQYF.

The chain joins TRBV2 to TRBJ2-2, with TRBD2 matching over 15 bases. From germline, CDR1 is SNHLY and CDR2 FYNNEI. CDR3 size: 18 residues. V was clipped by 3 bases and J by 4 bases; unmatched bases: 6. The CDR3 sequence: CASSDRTSGRAITGELFF. The CDR3 bases are TGTGCCAGCAGTGATCGGACTAGCGGGAGGGCTATCACCGGGGAGCTGTTTTTT.

The J gene is TRBJ2-3, the V gene TRBV14; D may be TRBD1 or TRBD2 (5 bases each). The CDR3 spans 16 residues. Germline CDR1 is SGHDN and CDR2 is FVKESK. V dropped 1 base and J dropped 2 bases, with 13 bases sitting between them. The DNA for the CDR3 is TGTGCCAGCAGCCAAGGACTGGGGCGGGTCACAGATACGCAGTATTTT. Translating gives CASSQGLGRVTDTQYF.

The rearrangement links TRBV9 to TRBJ1-1; D may be TRBD1 (6 bases). The length of the CDR3 is 15 residues. The V end was cut by 3 bases, the J end by 6 bases, with 18 bases between. Germline CDR1 is SGDLS and CDR2 is YYNGEE. DNA of the CDR3: TGTGCCAGCAGCGGCCCTGGGAGGGGGGCTCCTGAAGCTTTCTTT. It yields the protein CASSGPGRGAPEAFF.